These 2 T cell receptor beta chains originate from one sample sequenced in a study of T cell changes during pregnancy in multiple sclerosis. Clones were sequenced by immunoSEQ multiplex PCR, and TCRdb holds only the in-frame ones, with some missing. This sample has 120,000 or so clones, with approximately 95% found just once. The sequenced sample was peripheral blood, obtained before pregnancy. These receptors came from a female donor with multiple sclerosis, enrolled in a pregnancy study.

The J gene is TRBJ1-2, the V gene TRBV5-8; D is possibly TRBD1 (5 bases). Germline V CDR1 and CDR2: SGHTS, YDEGEE. The CDR3 sequence is 15 residues long. Trimming shortened V by 4 bases and J by 4 bases, and 17 bases separated the two germline ends. For the CDR3, the DNA is TGTGCCAGCAGCCCGGATGGGGGGGTTGCCTATGGCTACACCTTC. Protein: CASSPDGGVAYGYTF.

The DNA for the CDR3 is TGTGCTAGTGGTTTGGTAACTCCTGGGGGGGGCGAGGCCCATATGAACACTGAAGCTTTCTTT. It translates to CASGLVTPGGGEAHMNTEAFF. This sequence joins TRBV12-5 and TRBJ1-1, with D possibly matching TRBD1 (6 bases). The germline CDR1 and CDR2 sequences are LGHNT and FRNRAP. The CDR3 spans 21 residues. The V end lost 0 bases, the J end lost 0 bases, and 26 bases lay between the germline ends.